The T cell receptor beta chain described here comes from a study of T cell responses to AZD1222 COVID-19 vaccine. Study-level information: Timing groups of about 4 and about 12 weeks for second doses were pooled. Whole-study results and caveats: Donors in the cohort were predominantly white British and more often female, and clonal diversity was possibly underestimated.

Assay used: immunoSEQ multiplex PCR; TCRdb lists only in-frame clones, some missing. The table shows around 72,000 clones, with 80% to 90% occurring only once. Comment on this clone: Its antigen remains unidentified.

CDR3 length: 14 amino acids. Trimming took 4 bases from V and 6 from J, leaving 13 bases between them. The V gene's germline CDR1 is MNHEY and CDR2 SMNVEV (reference sequence). The sequence was obtained from an adult in good health. This specimen was peripheral blood, taken on day 0 of AZD1222 vaccination. The chain uses TRBV27 and TRBJ1-5; possibly TRBD1 for D (5 bases). The CDR3 DNA reads TGTGCCAGCAGTTCCGGGTGGGGGGGTCAGCCCCAGCATTTT. Translation gives CASSSGWGGQPQHF.